These T cell receptor beta chains were read from a single sample in a study of spatial heterogeneity in lung cancer. MiXCR was run by TCRdb on the 5' RACE reads, yielding one entry per CDR3 protein. The sample holds under 100,000 distinct CDR3 sequences; approximately 8.9% are singletons and the top ten take 6.9%. Specimen: PBMCs, collected at surgery. These receptor sequences come from a male donor with early-stage non-small cell lung cancer. Each CDR3 is given with its conserved first and last residue. Each record gives: D gene, clone size, V gene, J gene, CDR3 protein, CDR3 DNA. D genes are given only for firm matches. Rows may omit the clone size; those that give it use once, few, many or a size class.

D gene: TRBD2; clone size: many; V gene: TRBV5-1; J gene: TRBJ2-3; CDR3 protein: CASSLETSGTDTQYF; CDR3 DNA: TGCGCCAGCAGCTTGGAAACTAGCGGGACAGATACGCAGTATTTT
D gene: -; clone size: -; V gene: TRBV10-3; J gene: TRBJ1-1; CDR3 protein: CAISEAGEAFF; CDR3 DNA: TGTGCCATCAGTGAGGCCGGTGAAGCTTTCTTT
D gene: -; clone size: -; V gene: TRBV7-3; J gene: TRBJ2-5; CDR3 protein: CASSRNGGETQYF; CDR3 DNA: TGTGCCAGCAGCCGAAATGGGGGAGAGACCCAGTACTTC
D gene: -; clone size: -; V gene: TRBV20-1; J gene: TRBJ2-7; CDR3 protein: CSARRLASYEQYF; CDR3 DNA: TGCAGTGCTAGGCGGCTAGCCTCCTACGAGCAGTACTTC
D gene: TRBD2; clone size: -; V gene: TRBV3-1; J gene: TRBJ2-1; CDR3 protein: CASSQDPGGSSRGEQFF; CDR3 DNA: TGTGCCAGCAGCCAAGATCCGGGAGGGTCTTCAAGGGGTGAGCAGTTCTTC
D gene: TRBD1; clone size: few; V gene: TRBV12-3/TRBV12-4; J gene: TRBJ1-1; CDR3 protein: CASSLSRGVEAFF; CDR3 DNA: TGTGCCAGCAGTTTAAGCAGGGGGGTTGAAGCTTTCTTT
D gene: TRBD1; clone size: many; V gene: TRBV10-3; J gene: TRBJ2-5; CDR3 protein: CAISGTGAGSETQYF; CDR3 DNA: TGTGCCATCAGTGGGACAGGGGCTGGGTCAGAGACCCAGTACTTC
D gene: -; clone size: -; V gene: TRBV9; J gene: TRBJ2-3; CDR3 protein: CASSGSVTDTQYF; CDR3 DNA: TGTGCCAGCAGCGGCTCAGTGACAGATACGCAGTATTTT
D gene: -; clone size: -; V gene: TRBV6-2/TRBV6-3; J gene: TRBJ2-1; CDR3 protein: CASNDGGLGHNEQFF; CDR3 DNA: TGTGCCAGCAACGACGGGGGCCTTGGACACAATGAGCAGTTCTTC
D gene: -; clone size: few; V gene: TRBV20-1; J gene: TRBJ1-5; CDR3 protein: CSAQRGNQPQHF; CDR3 DNA: TGCAGTGCCCAGCGCGGCAATCAGCCCCAGCATTTT
D gene: -; clone size: -; V gene: TRBV6-1; J gene: TRBJ1-5; CDR3 protein: CASSGGVQPQHF; CDR3 DNA: TGTGCCAGCAGTGGAGGGGTTCAGCCCCAGCATTTT
D gene: -; clone size: many; V gene: TRBV19; J gene: TRBJ2-1; CDR3 protein: CASSIVGGGEQFF; CDR3 DNA: TGTGCCAGTAGTATAGTAGGAGGGGGTGAGCAGTTCTTC
D gene: TRBD1; clone size: few; V gene: TRBV28; J gene: TRBJ1-1; CDR3 protein: CASSSGTGGQAFF; CDR3 DNA: TGTGCCAGCAGTTCCGGGACAGGGGGACAAGCTTTCTTT
D gene: -; clone size: -; V gene: TRBV5-1; J gene: TRBJ1-1; CDR3 protein: CASSLLGTEYTEAFF; CDR3 DNA: TGCGCCAGCAGCTTGTTAGGGACGGAGTACACTGAAGCTTTCTTT
D gene: -; clone size: -; V gene: TRBV6-9; J gene: TRBJ2-7; CDR3 protein: CASSRSPTYEQYF; CDR3 DNA: TGTGCCAGCAGCCGCTCCCCGACCTACGAGCAGTACTTC
D gene: -; clone size: few; V gene: TRBV28; J gene: TRBJ2-7; CDR3 protein: CASSLGLRSGGTYEQYF; CDR3 DNA: TGTGCCAGCAGTTTGGGGCTGAGGTCAGGCGGTACCTACGAGCAGTACTTC
D gene: -; clone size: -; V gene: TRBV7-9; J gene: TRBJ2-3; CDR3 protein: CASSRRGGGITDTQYF; CDR3 DNA: TGTGCCAGCAGCAGACGTGGCGGAGGCATCACAGATACGCAGTATTTT
D gene: TRBD1; clone size: few; V gene: TRBV6-5; J gene: TRBJ2-5; CDR3 protein: CASSYSSRTGRETQYF; CDR3 DNA: TGTGCCAGCAGTTACTCGAGTCGGACAGGGAGAGAGACCCAGTACTTC
D gene: -; clone size: many; V gene: TRBV19; J gene: TRBJ2-1; CDR3 protein: CASSIGWRRVYNEQFF; CDR3 DNA: TGTGCCAGTAGTATAGGCTGGCGGAGAGTTTACAATGAGCAGTTCTTC
D gene: TRBD2; clone size: many; V gene: TRBV20-1; J gene: TRBJ2-7; CDR3 protein: CSAIPSGGSYEQYF; CDR3 DNA: TGCAGTGCTATCCCTAGCGGGGGCTCCTACGAGCAGTACTTC
D gene: -; clone size: -; V gene: TRBV29-1; J gene: TRBJ1-1; CDR3 protein: CSVVWGLNTEAFF; CDR3 DNA: TGCAGCGTTGTTTGGGGATTGAACACTGAAGCTTTCTTT
D gene: -; clone size: many; V gene: TRBV18; J gene: TRBJ1-4; CDR3 protein: CASGTRQRRATNEKLFF; CDR3 DNA: TGTGCCAGCGGCACTCGACAGCGCCGGGCAACTAATGAAAAACTGTTTTTT
D gene: TRBD1; clone size: few; V gene: TRBV29-1; J gene: TRBJ2-2; CDR3 protein: CSVNRGTGELFF; CDR3 DNA: TGCAGCGTAAACAGGGGAACCGGGGAGCTGTTTTTT
D gene: TRBD2; clone size: -; V gene: TRBV11-2; J gene: TRBJ2-1; CDR3 protein: CASSSLSGRYEQFF; CDR3 DNA: TGTGCCAGCAGCTCTCTCTCCGGGAGGTATGAGCAGTTCTTC
D gene: -; clone size: many; V gene: TRBV21-1; J gene: TRBJ2-7; CDR3 protein: CASSKDPGTGEQYF; CDR3 DNA: TGTGCCAGCAGCAAAGATCCAGGGACGGGCGAGCAGTACTTC
D gene: TRBD1; clone size: -; V gene: TRBV5-1; J gene: TRBJ2-7; CDR3 protein: CASSLQGMTYEQYF; CDR3 DNA: TGCGCCAGCAGCTTACAGGGGATGACCTACGAGCAGTACTTC
D gene: -; clone size: many; V gene: TRBV25-1; J gene: TRBJ2-3; CDR3 protein: CASSEDSFTDTQYF; CDR3 DNA: TGTGCCAGCAGTGAGGACAGTTTCACAGATACGCAGTATTTT
D gene: -; clone size: -; V gene: TRBV2; J gene: TRBJ1-4; CDR3 protein: CASNQGGEKLFF; CDR3 DNA: TGTGCCAGCAATCAGGGTGGTGAAAAACTGTTTTTT
D gene: -; clone size: many; V gene: TRBV20-1; J gene: TRBJ2-3; CDR3 protein: CSATPTEFTDTQYF; CDR3 DNA: TGCAGTGCTACCCCCACGGAATTTACAGATACGCAGTATTTT
D gene: -; clone size: many; V gene: TRBV3-1; J gene: TRBJ2-1; CDR3 protein: CASSQDRAGTQFF; CDR3 DNA: TGTGCCAGCAGCCAAGATCGGGCTGGGACGCAGTTCTTC
D gene: TRBD1; clone size: few; V gene: TRBV5-1; J gene: TRBJ2-1; CDR3 protein: CASSLYGQDYNEQFF; CDR3 DNA: TGCGCCAGCAGCTTGTACGGACAGGATTACAATGAGCAGTTCTTC
D gene: TRBD1; clone size: many; V gene: TRBV18; J gene: TRBJ2-5; CDR3 protein: CASSPPGTGGVETQYF; CDR3 DNA: TGTGCCAGCTCACCGCCCGGGACAGGGGGCGTGGAGACCCAGTACTTC
D gene: -; clone size: few; V gene: TRBV20-1; J gene: TRBJ2-1; CDR3 protein: CSLRVVYSYNEQFF; CDR3 DNA: TGCAGTCTCCGAGTCGTCTACTCCTACAATGAGCAGTTCTTC
D gene: TRBD1; clone size: -; V gene: TRBV20-1; J gene: TRBJ1-1; CDR3 protein: CSASQGKGTEAFF; CDR3 DNA: TGCAGTGCTTCACAGGGGAAGGGGACTGAAGCTTTCTTT